A single sample is the source of the 6 T cell receptor beta chains below, sequenced in a study of T cell repertoires in cytomegalovirus infection. TCRdb processed the reads anew with MiXCR; each CDR3 protein has one entry. The sample has roughly 760,000 distinct CDR3 sequences, 35% to 45% seen once. Sequences were obtained from PBMCs. These receptors were collected from a human donor in good health (CMV status not recorded). Some clones in this sample may be carry-over from other donors' samples.

The chain joins TRBV5-1 to TRBJ1-5; D remains ambiguous. V was clipped by 3 bases and J by 3 bases, with 7 bases between them. This CDR3 contains 13 residues. Looked up from germline, CDR1 is SGHRS and CDR2 is YFSETQ. This chain's CDR3 is CASSYGDNQPQHF. The DNA for the CDR3 is TGCGCCAGCAGCTACGGGGACAATCAGCCCCAGCATTTT. Combining the CDR3 with reference TRBV5-1 and TRBJ1-5 gives the whole variable domain KAGVTQTPRYLIKTRGQQVTLSCSPISGHRSVSWYQQTPGQGLQFLFEYFSETQRNKGNFPGRFSGRQFSNSRSEMNVSTLELGDSALYLCASSYGDNQPQHFGDGTRLSIL.

The chain combines TRBV12-3 or TRBV12-4 with TRBJ1-2; D not resolved. With 7 bases removed from V and 2 bases from J, the gap between germline ends came to 14 bases. The CDR3 extends over 14 amino acids. The DNA of the CDR3 is TGTGCCAGCACCCAAAGGGTCAGGAACTATGGCTACACCTTC. Its translation: CASTQRVRNYGYTF.

On this clonotype itself: This is likely a read error, given that the CDR3 carries no conserved phenylalanine or tryptophan at its end. The chain carries TRBV7-9 and TRBJ2-7, with D possibly matching TRBD1 (5 bases). From germline, CDR1 is SEHNR and CDR2 FQNEAQ (reference sequence). The CDR3 runs 12 residues. Trimming shortened V by 3 bases and J by 7 bases, and 10 bases separated the two germline ends. This CDR3 reads CASSFRAGEQYL. CDR3 nucleotide sequence: TGTGCCAGCAGCTTTAGGGCAGGGGAGCAGTACTTA.

This clonotype appeared once. The chain employs TRBV2 and TRBJ1-6; D is perhaps TRBD1 (6 bases). CDR3 size: 16 residues. From germline, CDR1 is SNHLY and CDR2 FYNNEI. Trimming cost V 4 bases and J 8 bases, with 18 bases left between them. The CDR3 region has the DNA TGTGCCAGCAGTGCTACAGGGTCGGTGGCTCATTCACCCCTCCACTTT. Translated, it gives CASSATGSVAHSPLHF.

The chain is built from TRBV19 and TRBJ1-1; D is possibly TRBD1 (5 bases). Trimming left V 1 base short and J 4 bases short, with 10 bases between. The CDR3 consists of 14 residues. In germline, CDR1 is LNHDA, CDR2 SQIVND (reference sequence). The CDR3 DNA reads as TGTGCCAGTAGTATAGCCGGCGGGGGCACTGAAGCTTTCTTT. Translated: CASSIAGGGTEAFF.

The chain has TRBV19 and TRBJ2-2; D unclear. V was clipped by 3 bases and J by 5 bases, with 7 bases between them. This CDR3 is built from 13 residues. Germline CDR1 is LNHDA and CDR2 is SQIVND (reference sequence). CDR3 amino acids: CASSIPETGELFF. The CDR3 region has the DNA TGTGCCAGTAGTATCCCTGAGACCGGGGAGCTGTTTTTT.